The 11 T cell receptor beta chains reported below all come from one sample, sequenced in a study of OX40 agonist ivuxolimab in advanced cancers. Profiled with immunoSEQ multiplex PCR; TCRdb holds only in-frame clones, not every one. Of approximately 38,000 clones in the sample, around four fifths are singletons; the top ten hold about 20%. This sample comprised CD4+ or CD8+ T cells sorted from blood, obtained in a trial of the OX40 agonist ivuxolimab. The receptor set was obtained from an adult with an advanced solid tumor such as melanoma, head and neck, liver or kidney cancer.

The chain links TRBV28 to TRBJ1-1; 7 nucleotides align to TRBD1. With V trimmed by 4 bases and J by 0 bases, 5 bases remained unmatched. The CDR3 runs to 15 residues. CDR1 is MDHEN and CDR2 is SYDVKM in the germline V gene. The CDR3 region is CASSWTGGMNTEAFF. The DNA of the CDR3 is TGTGCCAGCAGTTGGACAGGCGGTATGAACACTGAAGCTTTCTTT. Complete variable domain (other parts from reference TRBV28 and TRBJ1-1): DVKVTQSSRYLVKRTGEKVFLECVQDMDHENMFWYRQDPGLGLRLIYFSYDVKMKEKGDIPEGYSVSREKKERFSLILESASTNQTSMYLCASSWTGGMNTEAFFGQGTRLTVV.

The chain combines TRBV19 with TRBJ1-4, with 8 bases lining up with TRBD1. Germline CDR1 LNHDA, CDR2 SQIVND (reference sequence). This CDR3 contains 14 residues. V was clipped by 9 bases and J by 4 bases; unmatched bases: 7. The CDR3 sequence: CASRQGSYNEKLFF. CDR3 sequence (DNA): TGTGCCAGCAGACAGGGGAGTTATAATGAAAAACTGTTTTTT.

The chain has TRBV5-1 and TRBJ2-7, with D possibly called TRBD1 or TRBD2 (5 bases each). The germline V gene encodes CDR1 SGHRS and CDR2 YFSETQ. The CDR3 runs to 16 residues. V dropped 4 bases and J dropped 7 bases, with 24 bases sitting between them. The CDR3 sequence is CASSATWGSAPGEQYF. CDR3 DNA: TGCGCCAGCAGCGCAACCTGGGGGTCTGCACCAGGGGAGCAGTACTTC.

This clone qualifies as medium-sized. This chain uses TRBV30 with TRBJ2-7; 7 bases fit TRBD1. The CDR3 contains 14 residues. The trim removed 2 bases at V and 3 bases at J, leaving 7 bases unmatched. Germline CDR1 GTSNPN, CDR2 SVGIG (reference sequence). Here the CDR3 DNA reads TGTGCCTGGAGTAGTCGGGACAGTGGCTACGAGCAGTACTTC. Its protein product is CAWSSRDSGYEQYF.

The rearrangement joins TRBV2 to TRBJ1-1, with D possibly being TRBD1 (6 bases). Trimming removed 3 bases at V and 5 bases at J, with 13 bases between. There are 14 residues in the CDR3. Per the germline V gene, CDR1 is SNHLY and CDR2 is FYNNEI. The CDR3 bases are TGTGCCAGCAGTGAGGCTGGAGGGGGAACTGAAGCTTTCTTT. Its protein is CASSEAGGGTEAFF.

This sequence joins TRBV29-1 and TRBJ2-7, with TRBD2 matching over 12 bases. Trimming took 1 base from V and 7 from J; bases not matched to a gene: 11. This CDR3 has 16 amino acids. The germline V gene encodes CDR1 SQVTM and CDR2 ANQGSEA. In nucleotides, the CDR3 is TGCAGCGTTGAAGGGACTAGCGGGGCCCCAGGCCGGGAGCAGTACTTC. It codes for CSVEGTSGAPGREQYF.

The V and J genes are TRBV19 and TRBJ2-7; 9 bases match TRBD1. The CDR3 extends over 12 amino acids. The V segment lost 5 bases and the J segment 9 bases; nucleotides outside the gene matches: 5. Germline CDR1 is LNHDA and CDR2 is SQIVND (reference sequence). CDR3 nucleotides: TGTGCCAGTAGTCCGGACAGGGGAGGGCAGTACTTC. It yields the protein CASSPDRGGQYF.

The chain is built from TRBV6-5 and TRBJ1-1; the match to TRBD1 covers 9 bases. V shed 5 bases and J 1 base; nucleotides not matched to a gene: 2. The CDR3 sequence is 14 residues long. CDR1 and CDR2 from the germline V gene are MNHEY and SVGAGI. The CDR3 sequence is CASSPGQGNTEAFF. The CDR3 DNA is TGTGCCAGCAGTCCGGGACAGGGGAACACTGAAGCTTTCTTT.

This clone occurred a few times. The chain carries TRBV5-4 and TRBJ2-3; TRBD2 matches at 12 bases. The CDR3 is 15 amino acids. V shed 4 bases, J shed 5 bases, and the junction held 5 bases outside the gene matches. CDR1 is SGHNT, CDR2 YYREEE, per germline (reference sequence). CDR3 nucleotides: TGTGCCAGCAGCCCAGGACTAGCGGGACAAGATACGCAGTATTTT. It encodes CASSPGLAGQDTQYF.

This sequence joins TRBV10-2 and TRBJ2-1; 7 bases match TRBD2. CDR3 length equals 11 residues. Germline V gene lookup returns CDR1 WSHSY and CDR2 SAAADI. With 8 bases clipped from V and 7 bases from J, the junction kept 2 bases outside the gene matches. The CDR3 reads CASLLANEQFF. Written as DNA, the CDR3 is TGCGCCAGCTTACTAGCGAATGAGCAGTTCTTC.

The chain employs TRBV18 and TRBJ2-5; tentative D call: TRBD2 (11 bases). V was pared by 3 bases and J by 11 bases, with 28 bases between. The CDR3 consists of 17 residues. From germline, CDR1 is KGHSH and CDR2 LQKENI. The CDR3 loop is CASSPGQGTSGRLLQYF. The CDR3 DNA reads as TGTGCCAGCTCACCGGGACAGGGGACTAGCGGACGTCTTCTGCAGTACTTC.